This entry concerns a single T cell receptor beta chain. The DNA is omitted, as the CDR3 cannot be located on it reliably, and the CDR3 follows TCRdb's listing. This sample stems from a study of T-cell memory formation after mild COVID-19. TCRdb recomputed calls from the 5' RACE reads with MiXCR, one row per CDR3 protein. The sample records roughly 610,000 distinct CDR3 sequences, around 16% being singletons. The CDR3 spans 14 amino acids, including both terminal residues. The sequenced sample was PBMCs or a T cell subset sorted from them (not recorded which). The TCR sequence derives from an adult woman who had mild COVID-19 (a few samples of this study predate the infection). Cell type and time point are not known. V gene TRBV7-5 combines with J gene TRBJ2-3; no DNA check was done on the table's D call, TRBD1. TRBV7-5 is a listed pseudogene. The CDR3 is CISVPGPWAGTQYF.